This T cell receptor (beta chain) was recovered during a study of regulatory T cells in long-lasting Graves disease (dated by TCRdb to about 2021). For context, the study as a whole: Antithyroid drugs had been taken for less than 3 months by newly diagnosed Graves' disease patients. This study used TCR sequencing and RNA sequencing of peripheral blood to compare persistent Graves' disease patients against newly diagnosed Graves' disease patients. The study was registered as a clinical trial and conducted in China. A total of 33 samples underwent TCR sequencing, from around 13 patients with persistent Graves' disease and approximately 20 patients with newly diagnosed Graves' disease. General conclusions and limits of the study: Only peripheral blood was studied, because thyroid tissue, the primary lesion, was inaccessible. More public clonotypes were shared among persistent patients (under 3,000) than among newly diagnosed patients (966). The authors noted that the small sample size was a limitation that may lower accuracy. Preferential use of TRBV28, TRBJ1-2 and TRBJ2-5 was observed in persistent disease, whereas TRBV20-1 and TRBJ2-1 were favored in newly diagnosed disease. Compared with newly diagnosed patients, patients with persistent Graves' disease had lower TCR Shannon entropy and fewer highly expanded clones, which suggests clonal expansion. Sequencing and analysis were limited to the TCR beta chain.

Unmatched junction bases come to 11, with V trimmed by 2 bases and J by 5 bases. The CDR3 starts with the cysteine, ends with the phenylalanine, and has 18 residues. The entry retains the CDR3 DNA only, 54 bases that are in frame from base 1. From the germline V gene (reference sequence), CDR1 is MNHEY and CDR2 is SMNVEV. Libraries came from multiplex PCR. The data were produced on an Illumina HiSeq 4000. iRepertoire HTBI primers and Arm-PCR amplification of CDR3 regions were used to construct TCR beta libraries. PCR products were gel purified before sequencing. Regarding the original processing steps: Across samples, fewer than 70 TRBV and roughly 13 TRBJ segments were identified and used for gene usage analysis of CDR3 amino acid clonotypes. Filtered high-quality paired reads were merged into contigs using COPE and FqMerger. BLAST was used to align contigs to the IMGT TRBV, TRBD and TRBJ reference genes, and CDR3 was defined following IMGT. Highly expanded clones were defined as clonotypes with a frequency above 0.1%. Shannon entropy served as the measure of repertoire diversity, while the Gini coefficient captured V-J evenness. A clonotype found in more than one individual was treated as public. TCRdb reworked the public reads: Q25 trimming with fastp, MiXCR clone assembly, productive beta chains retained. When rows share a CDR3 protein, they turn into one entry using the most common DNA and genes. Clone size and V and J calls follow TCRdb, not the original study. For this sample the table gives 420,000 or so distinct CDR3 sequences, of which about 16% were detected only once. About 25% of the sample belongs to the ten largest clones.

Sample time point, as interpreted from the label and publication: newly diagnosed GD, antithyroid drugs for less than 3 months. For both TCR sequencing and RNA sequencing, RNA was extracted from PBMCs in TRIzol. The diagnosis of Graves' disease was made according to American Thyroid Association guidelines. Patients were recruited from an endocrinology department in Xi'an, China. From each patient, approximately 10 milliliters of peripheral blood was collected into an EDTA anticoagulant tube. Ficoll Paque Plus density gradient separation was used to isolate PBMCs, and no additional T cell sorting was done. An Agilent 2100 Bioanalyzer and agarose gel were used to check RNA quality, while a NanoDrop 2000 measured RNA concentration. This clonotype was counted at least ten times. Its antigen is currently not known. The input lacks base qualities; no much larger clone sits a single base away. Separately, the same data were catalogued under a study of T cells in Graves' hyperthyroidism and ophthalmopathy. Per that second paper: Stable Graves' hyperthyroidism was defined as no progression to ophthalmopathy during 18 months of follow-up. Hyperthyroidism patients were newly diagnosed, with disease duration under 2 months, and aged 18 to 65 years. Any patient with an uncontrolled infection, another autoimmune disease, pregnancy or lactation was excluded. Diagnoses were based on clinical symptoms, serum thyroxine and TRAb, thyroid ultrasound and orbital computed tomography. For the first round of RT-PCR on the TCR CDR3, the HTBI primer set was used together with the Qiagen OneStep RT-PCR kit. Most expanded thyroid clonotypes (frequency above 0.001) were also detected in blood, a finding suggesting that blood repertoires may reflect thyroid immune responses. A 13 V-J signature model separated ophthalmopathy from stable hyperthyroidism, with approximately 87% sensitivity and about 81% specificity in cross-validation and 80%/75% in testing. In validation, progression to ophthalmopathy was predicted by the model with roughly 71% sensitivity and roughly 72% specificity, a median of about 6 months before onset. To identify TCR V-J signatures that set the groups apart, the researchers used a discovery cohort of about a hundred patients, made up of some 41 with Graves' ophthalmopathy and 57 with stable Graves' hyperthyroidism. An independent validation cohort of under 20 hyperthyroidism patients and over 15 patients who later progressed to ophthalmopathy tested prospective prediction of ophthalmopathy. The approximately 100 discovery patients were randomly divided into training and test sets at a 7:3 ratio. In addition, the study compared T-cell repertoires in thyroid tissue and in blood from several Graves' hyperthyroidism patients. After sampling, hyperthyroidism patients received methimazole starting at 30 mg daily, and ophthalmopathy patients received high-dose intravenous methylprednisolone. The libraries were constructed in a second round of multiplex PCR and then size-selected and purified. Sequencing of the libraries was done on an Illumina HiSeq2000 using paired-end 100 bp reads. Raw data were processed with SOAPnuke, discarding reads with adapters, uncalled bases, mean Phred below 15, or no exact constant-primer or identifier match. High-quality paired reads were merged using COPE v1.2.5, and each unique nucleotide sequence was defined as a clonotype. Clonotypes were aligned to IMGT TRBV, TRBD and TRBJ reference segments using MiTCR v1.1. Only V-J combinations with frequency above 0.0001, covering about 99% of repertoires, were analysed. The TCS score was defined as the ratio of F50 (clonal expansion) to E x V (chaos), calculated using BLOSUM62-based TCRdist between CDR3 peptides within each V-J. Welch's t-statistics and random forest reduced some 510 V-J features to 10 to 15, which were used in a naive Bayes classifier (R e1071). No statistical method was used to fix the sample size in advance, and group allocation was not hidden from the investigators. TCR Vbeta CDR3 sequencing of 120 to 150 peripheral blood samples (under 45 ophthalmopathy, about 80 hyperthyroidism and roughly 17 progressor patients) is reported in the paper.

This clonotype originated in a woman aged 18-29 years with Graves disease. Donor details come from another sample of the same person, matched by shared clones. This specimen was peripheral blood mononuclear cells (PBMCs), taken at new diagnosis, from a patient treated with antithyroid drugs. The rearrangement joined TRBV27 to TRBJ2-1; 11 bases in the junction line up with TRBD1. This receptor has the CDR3 CASSLVLGQGAKDNEQFF. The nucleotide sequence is TGTGCCAGCAGTTTAGTATTAGGACAGGGGGCAAAAGACAATGAGCAGTTCTTC.